This record looks at one T cell receptor beta chain sequence and its context. What it binds is not known. The V segment lost 4 bases and the J segment 6 bases; nucleotides outside the gene matches: 6. This CDR3 spans 14 amino acids. Germline values: CDR1 SQVTM, CDR2 ANQGSEA. This sample is drawn from a study of beta chain features in type 1 diabetes. General study results and limits: More deletions and fewer insertions at VDJ junctions were found in patients with type 1 diabetes. Shortening of TCRB CDR3s, moderate but significant, appeared in all four CD4+ subsets of Type 1 diabetes patients.

The whole isolated RNA underwent reverse transcription, so sequencing captured expressed TCRB transcripts. Sequenced by immunoSEQ multiplex PCR; TCRdb stores in-frame clones only, minus some. This sample has some 250,000 clones, with about 11% found just once. This chain connects TRBV29-1 to TRBJ2-5, with TRBD1 matching 12 bases. This receptor was obtained from a man aged 25-40 years with type 1 diabetes. Specimen: naive CD4+ T cells from blood. CDR3 residues: CSVAGQGAGKTQYF. Written as DNA, the CDR3 is TGCAGCGTTGCGGGACAGGGGGCAGGAAAGACCCAGTACTTC.